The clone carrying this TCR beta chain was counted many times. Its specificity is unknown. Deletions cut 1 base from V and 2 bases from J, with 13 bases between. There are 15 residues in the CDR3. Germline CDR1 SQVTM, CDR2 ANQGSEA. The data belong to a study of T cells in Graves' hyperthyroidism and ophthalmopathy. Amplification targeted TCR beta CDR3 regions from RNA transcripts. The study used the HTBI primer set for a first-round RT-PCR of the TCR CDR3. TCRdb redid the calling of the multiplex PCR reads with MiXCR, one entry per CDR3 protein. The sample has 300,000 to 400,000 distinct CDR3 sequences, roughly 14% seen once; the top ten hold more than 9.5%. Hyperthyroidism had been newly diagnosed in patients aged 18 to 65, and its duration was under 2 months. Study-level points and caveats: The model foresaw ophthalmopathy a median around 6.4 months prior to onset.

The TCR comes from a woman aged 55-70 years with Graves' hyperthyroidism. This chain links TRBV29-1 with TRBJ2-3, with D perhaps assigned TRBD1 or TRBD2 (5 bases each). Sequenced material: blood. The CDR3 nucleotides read TGCAGCGTTGAAGGCGTTGGGGGTTACACAGATACGCAGTATTTT. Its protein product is CSVEGVGGYTDTQYF.